Detailed here is one T cell receptor beta chain. Its antigen is not yet known. No much larger clone is present one base from it, and per-base qualities are unavailable. This sample is part of a study of shared clonotypes between healthy human individuals (dated by TCRdb to the early 2020s). Turning to the overall study: Three men and two women, aged 18 to 49 years, made up the cohort. For each donor, CD4 naive and CD4 memory were each given three plates, CD8 naive was given two plates, and CD8 memory was given one plate. To estimate repertoire size and how much clonotype sharing occurs between individuals, the study deeply sequenced the blood TCR repertoires of about five healthy adults. Libraries were prepared and TCR repertoires were sequenced by different laboratories using diverse techniques, in order to increase sequencing depth and limit assay-specific biases. Each donor's leukapheresis produced roughly between about 0.8 and 8.9 billion PBMCs. Points the paper makes about the study in general: When a handful of donors were compared, the shared fraction of clonotypes was about 5% for naive CD4, over 3% for naive CD8, roughly 2.3% for memory CD4, and 0.3% to 0.5% for memory CD8. Pairwise subsampling led to the expectation that sequencing depth would affect the degree of clonotype sharing among donors. Incomplete sequencing was indicated by rarefaction of sorted-subset datasets, despite the large sequencing depth. Because the study included only a small number of donors, the genetic and exposure-history diversity represented was limited. Estimated clonotype richness was generally larger for naive than for memory subsets. Sampling was restricted to blood, and TCR repertoires in tissue are likely to differ from TCR repertoires in blood. Compared with non-shared clonotypes, the clonotypes found in all four sorted-subset donors had higher generation probabilities.

Using the deep immunoSEQ assay, multiplex PCR amplified TCR CDR3 regions from genomic DNA. Extracted genomic DNA from each cell subset was spread evenly across all wells of several immunoSEQ 96-well plates, with each plate serving as a replicate. For sorted subsets, each replicate PCR was loaded with about 0.2 ug genomic DNA, equivalent to 32,000 or so T cell genomes. The purified libraries were quantified using a Qubit 3.0 fluorometer, sized with a Bioanalyzer 2100, and then quantified again using the KAPA Library Quantification kit. A separate single-read 150-cycle Illumina NextSeq 550 flow cell was used to sequence each immunoSEQ 96-well plate. The paper's processing steps were these. The immunoSEQ output contained only junctional sequences without quality scores, so filtering could not match that applied to full-length reads. To assign V/J genes and CDR3, sequences were annotated using PyIR, a Python wrapper for IgBLAST v1.9, with IMGT germline references. Reads were removed for weak V/J assignments (E-value above 1e-6), missing CDR3, stop codons, out-of-frame junctions, or ambiguous translated residues. V3J clonotypes were defined by identical inferred V gene, J gene, and CDR3 amino acid sequence. Percentage overlap between repertoires was calculated by dividing the number of shared unique clonotypes by the size of the smaller repertoire. Repertoire richness was assessed with RTK rarefaction, the Chao1 estimator, and Recon v2.1 estimates of unobserved clonotypes. Generation probabilities for all TCRbeta clonotypes obtained by the gDNA method from four donors were computed using OLGA. Not all clones reach the TCRdb copy of this immuneACCESS table, which keeps in-frame sequences only. Checked studies attribute under half of the gap to unresolved V genes and leave the rest unexplained. The DNA gave D and trimming, while V, J and clone size come from that table. The sample includes 2 million to 2.5 million clones, with around 95% observed a single time. The top ten clones comprise roughly 0.13% of the sample.

V and J lose 6 bases and 7 bases, and a span of 12 bases separates them. The CDR3 holds 13 amino acids from the cysteine to the phenylalanine. Only CDR3 DNA remains: 39 bases, in frame from the first base. The germline V gene gives CDR1 as MNHEY and CDR2 as SVGAGI. The donors were healthy, HIV-negative adults who had no recently reported acute infections or vaccinations. All donors were Caucasian adults living in Nashville, Tennessee, USA. Magnetic negative selection was used to enrich CD4+ T cells, after which naive cells were positively selected on CD45RA and the negative fraction became the memory subset. Blood was obtained by leukapheresis, after which PBMCs were separated by Ficoll-Histopaque density gradient centrifugation and cryopreserved in liquid nitrogen vapor phase. Analytical flow cytometry was used to check the purity and quantity of each magnetically sorted T cell population. Genomic DNA was isolated from every sorted fraction and measured by UV absorbance on a Nanodrop 2000c.

The chain is assembled from TRBV6-5 and TRBJ2-2; the D gene is perhaps TRBD1, on 6 matching bases. Sequences were obtained from naive CD4+ T cells sorted from blood. The cell subset or site label, read with the paper, signifies: CD45RA+ positively selected. The clonotype was recovered from a man younger than 35 in good health. The DNA sequence reads TGTGCCAGCAGGCAAACAGGGCTCGGGGAGCTGTTTTTT. This yields the protein CASRQTGLGELFF.